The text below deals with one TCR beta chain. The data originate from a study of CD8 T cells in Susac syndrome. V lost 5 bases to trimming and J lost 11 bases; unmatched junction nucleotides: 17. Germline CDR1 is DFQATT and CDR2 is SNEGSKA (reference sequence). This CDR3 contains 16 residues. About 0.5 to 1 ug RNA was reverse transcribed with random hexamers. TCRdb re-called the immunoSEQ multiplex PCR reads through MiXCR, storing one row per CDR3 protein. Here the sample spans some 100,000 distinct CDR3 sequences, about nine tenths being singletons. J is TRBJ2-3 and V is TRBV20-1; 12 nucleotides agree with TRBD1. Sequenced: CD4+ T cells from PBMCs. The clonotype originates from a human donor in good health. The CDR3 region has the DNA TGCAGTGCTTTGAACCCGGGACAGGGGGCCCACTGGGGGCAGTATTTT. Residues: CSALNPGQGAHWGQYF.